These T cell receptor beta chains were read from a single sample in a study of graft-versus-host responses after intestinal transplantation. Antigen specificity for these receptors is unknown. Measured with immunoSEQ multiplex PCR; TCRdb has only the in-frame clones, and not every one. The table records 95,000 to 130,000 clones, approximately 90% of them present only once. Specimen: unstimulated CD4+ T cells sorted from spleen or lymph node cells, collected before intestinal transplant. Every receptor here comes from a human donor who received an intestinal transplant. CDR3s include the opening cysteine and the closing phenylalanine or tryptophan. A D gene is named only where the DNA matches it firmly. A clone size is listed for some rows: how often the clone was seen (once, few, many), or a class if it is expanded.

abundance: NA; len: 15; d_gene: TRBD1; v_gene: TRBV7-2; j_gene: TRBJ2-6; CDR3aa: CASSLRGHGANVLTF; CDR3nt: TGTGCCAGCAGCTTAAGGGGGCATGGGGCCAACGTCCTGACTTTC
abundance: NA; len: 16; d_gene: TRBD1; v_gene: TRBV9; j_gene: TRBJ2-3; CDR3aa: CASSVEARGRTDTQYF; CDR3nt: TGTGCCAGCAGCGTAGAGGCCAGGGGGCGCACAGATACGCAGTATTTT
abundance: NA; len: 14; d_gene: NA; v_gene: TRBV27; j_gene: TRBJ1-5; CDR3aa: CASSHQGGDQPQHF; CDR3nt: TGTGCCAGCAGCCACCAGGGAGGGGATCAGCCCCAGCATTTT
abundance: NA; len: 12; d_gene: NA; v_gene: TRBV19; j_gene: TRBJ1-1; CDR3aa: CASMGRKAEAFF; CDR3nt: TGTGCCAGTATGGGGAGGAAGGCTGAAGCTTTCTTT
abundance: NA; len: 15; d_gene: NA; v_gene: TRBV7-2; j_gene: TRBJ1-2; CDR3aa: CASSLRIRSNYGYTF; CDR3nt: TGTGCCAGCAGCTTGAGGATCCGCTCTAACTATGGCTACACCTTC
abundance: once; len: 15; d_gene: NA; v_gene: TRBV6-6; j_gene: TRBJ2-2; CDR3aa: CASSPRLLHTGELFF; CDR3nt: TGTGCCAGCAGCCCCAGACTGCTACACACCGGGGAGCTGTTTTTT
abundance: NA; len: 14; d_gene: NA; v_gene: TRBV5-1; j_gene: TRBJ2-7; CDR3aa: CASGPRTASYEQYF; CDR3nt: TGCGCCAGCGGCCCCAGGACAGCCTCCTACGAGCAGTACTTC
abundance: NA; len: 15; d_gene: TRBD1; v_gene: TRBV6-5; j_gene: TRBJ2-5; CDR3aa: CASSYSWTGKETQYF; CDR3nt: TGTGCCAGCAGTTACTCCTGGACAGGGAAAGAGACCCAGTACTTC
abundance: NA; len: 14; d_gene: TRBD1; v_gene: TRBV6-6; j_gene: TRBJ1-5; CDR3aa: CASSLDRVNQPQHF; CDR3nt: TGTGCCAGCAGTTTGGACAGGGTCAATCAGCCCCAGCATTTT
abundance: NA; len: 17; d_gene: TRBD1; v_gene: TRBV7-8; j_gene: TRBJ1-6; CDR3aa: CASSFRQGAGYNSPLHF; CDR3nt: TGTGCCAGCAGCTTCCGACAGGGGGCGGGATATAATTCACCCCTCCACTTT
abundance: NA; len: 13; d_gene: NA; v_gene: TRBV30; j_gene: TRBJ2-7; CDR3aa: CAWSGQASGKQYF; CDR3nt: TGTGCCTGGAGTGGACAGGCGTCTGGGAAGCAGTACTTC
abundance: NA; len: 15; d_gene: TRBD2; v_gene: TRBV2; j_gene: TRBJ2-3; CDR3aa: CASSPGLAGADTQYF; CDR3nt: TGTGCCAGCAGTCCTGGACTAGCGGGAGCAGATACGCAGTATTTT
abundance: NA; len: 15; d_gene: TRBD1; v_gene: TRBV5-1; j_gene: TRBJ2-2; CDR3aa: CASGQGASNTGELFF; CDR3nt: TGCGCCAGCGGACAGGGGGCCTCGAACACCGGGGAGCTGTTTTTT
abundance: once; len: 14; d_gene: TRBD2; v_gene: TRBV5-4; j_gene: TRBJ2-1; CDR3aa: CASSRTSDHNEQFF; CDR3nt: TGTGCCAGCTCACGGACTAGCGACCACAATGAGCAGTTCTTC
abundance: once; len: 14; d_gene: NA; v_gene: TRBV5-1; j_gene: TRBJ1-4; CDR3aa: CASSLGRSNEKLFF; CDR3nt: TGCGCCAGCAGCTTGGGGAGGTCTAATGAAAAACTGTTTTTT
abundance: NA; len: 19; d_gene: TRBD2; v_gene: TRBV9; j_gene: TRBJ2-1; CDR3aa: CASSGYSGKTESSYNEQFF; CDR3nt: TGTGCCAGCAGCGGATATAGCGGGAAAACTGAGAGCTCCTACAATGAGCAGTTCTTC
abundance: NA; len: 15; d_gene: TRBD2; v_gene: TRBV6-4; j_gene: TRBJ2-1; CDR3aa: CASSSSGGVNNEQFF; CDR3nt: TGTGCCAGCAGCTCTAGCGGGGGGGTAAACAATGAGCAGTTCTTC
abundance: NA; len: 15; d_gene: TRBD2; v_gene: TRBV7-3; j_gene: TRBJ2-1; CDR3aa: CASSLRSGRANEQFF; CDR3nt: TGTGCCAGCAGCTTACGGAGCGGGAGGGCCAATGAGCAGTTCTTC
abundance: NA; len: 15; d_gene: TRBD2; v_gene: TRBV6-1; j_gene: TRBJ2-7; CDR3aa: CASSPPLAGVHEQYF; CDR3nt: TGTGCCAGCAGTCCTCCACTAGCGGGAGTCCACGAGCAGTACTTC
abundance: NA; len: 17; d_gene: NA; v_gene: TRBV5-1; j_gene: TRBJ1-1; CDR3aa: CASSLAVHGGLNTEAFF; CDR3nt: TGCGCCAGCAGCTTGGCCGTGCACGGGGGATTGAACACTGAAGCTTTCTTT
abundance: once; len: 13; d_gene: NA; v_gene: TRBV5-1; j_gene: TRBJ2-1; CDR3aa: CASSLGLDFEQFF; CDR3nt: TGCGCCAGCAGCTTGGGTTTGGACTTTGAGCAGTTCTTC
abundance: NA; len: 14; d_gene: NA; v_gene: TRBV5-1; j_gene: TRBJ2-6; CDR3aa: CASGRSSGANVLTF; CDR3nt: TGCGCCAGCGGGAGAAGCTCTGGGGCCAACGTCCTGACTTTC
abundance: NA; len: 15; d_gene: NA; v_gene: TRBV30; j_gene: TRBJ2-3; CDR3aa: CAWSVLTTQGGTQYF; CDR3nt: TGTGCCTGGAGTGTCTTGACGACTCAGGGAGGTACGCAGTATTTT
abundance: NA; len: 16; d_gene: NA; v_gene: TRBV6-6; j_gene: TRBJ1-5; CDR3aa: CASSYFGVLSNQPQHF; CDR3nt: TGTGCCAGCAGTTACTTCGGGGTTTTGAGCAATCAGCCCCAGCATTTT
abundance: NA; len: 15; d_gene: NA; v_gene: TRBV5-6; j_gene: TRBJ1-3; CDR3aa: CASSFSGGSGNTIYF; CDR3nt: TGTGCCAGCAGCTTCTCCGGGGGCTCTGGAAACACCATATATTTT
abundance: NA; len: 16; d_gene: NA; v_gene: TRBV25-1; j_gene: TRBJ2-3; CDR3aa: CASSEYRGSLTDTQYF; CDR3nt: TGTGCCAGCAGTGAATATCGGGGGTCTCTCACAGATACGCAGTATTTT
abundance: once; len: 14; d_gene: NA; v_gene: TRBV6-6; j_gene: TRBJ1-2; CDR3aa: CASSSGTTNYGYTF; CDR3nt: TGTGCCAGCAGTTCCGGGACAACTAACTATGGCTACACCTTC
abundance: NA; len: 14; d_gene: TRBD2; v_gene: TRBV5-1; j_gene: TRBJ2-3; CDR3aa: CASSPTSGGDTQYF; CDR3nt: TGCGCCAGCAGCCCGACTAGCGGGGGAGATACGCAGTATTTT
abundance: NA; len: 14; d_gene: NA; v_gene: TRBV5-5; j_gene: TRBJ1-3; CDR3aa: CASSYQGSGNTIYF; CDR3nt: TGTGCCAGCAGTTATCAGGGCTCTGGAAACACCATATATTTT
abundance: few; len: 16; d_gene: NA; v_gene: TRBV27; j_gene: TRBJ2-7; CDR3aa: CASSATGTTVPYEQYF; CDR3nt: TGTGCCAGCTCCGCTACCGGGACAACAGTTCCCTACGAGCAGTACTTC
abundance: NA; len: 15; d_gene: NA; v_gene: TRBV7-6; j_gene: TRBJ2-5; CDR3aa: CASSLTGFPEETQYF; CDR3nt: TGTGCCAGCAGCCTGACAGGCTTTCCTGAGGAGACCCAGTACTTC
abundance: NA; len: 15; d_gene: NA; v_gene: TRBV6-5; j_gene: TRBJ1-2; CDR3aa: CASSYSNGASYGYTF; CDR3nt: TGTGCCAGCAGTTACTCGAATGGGGCCTCCTATGGCTACACCTTC
abundance: NA; len: 13; d_gene: NA; v_gene: TRBV13; j_gene: TRBJ1-1; CDR3aa: CASSFYRNTEAFF; CDR3nt: TGTGCCAGCAGCTTTTACAGGAACACTGAAGCTTTCTTT
abundance: NA; len: 18; d_gene: NA; v_gene: TRBV18; j_gene: TRBJ2-3; CDR3aa: CASSPIYRATSSTDTQYF; CDR3nt: TGTGCCAGCTCACCAATATACAGGGCGACGTCTAGCACAGATACGCAGTATTTT
abundance: NA; len: 14; d_gene: NA; v_gene: TRBV6-1; j_gene: TRBJ2-3; CDR3aa: CATSQGRVTDTQYF; CDR3nt: TGTGCCACCTCCCAGGGAAGGGTGACAGATACGCAGTATTTT
abundance: NA; len: 12; d_gene: NA; v_gene: TRBV27; j_gene: TRBJ2-6; CDR3aa: CASRGRANVLTF; CDR3nt: TGTGCCAGCCGCGGGAGGGCCAACGTCCTGACTTTC
abundance: NA; len: 14; d_gene: TRBD1; v_gene: TRBV27; j_gene: TRBJ1-2; CDR3aa: CASSLTGGNYGYTF; CDR3nt: TGTGCCAGCAGTTTGACAGGGGGCAACTATGGCTACACCTTC
abundance: NA; len: 16; d_gene: TRBD2; v_gene: TRBV5-4; j_gene: TRBJ2-3; CDR3aa: CASSWTSGGGADTQYF; CDR3nt: TGTGCCAGCAGCTGGACTAGCGGGGGAGGTGCAGATACGCAGTATTTT
abundance: once; len: 16; d_gene: TRBD1; v_gene: TRBV5-5; j_gene: TRBJ2-2; CDR3aa: CASSPGQGQGPGELFF; CDR3nt: TGTGCCAGCAGCCCGGGACAGGGGCAGGGGCCCGGGGAGCTGTTTTTT
abundance: NA; len: 17; d_gene: TRBD1; v_gene: TRBV5-6; j_gene: TRBJ1-1; CDR3aa: CASSSLIPGQRNTEAFF; CDR3nt: TGTGCCAGCAGCTCTCTTATACCGGGACAGCGTAACACTGAAGCTTTCTTT
abundance: NA; len: 15; d_gene: NA; v_gene: TRBV18; j_gene: TRBJ2-6; CDR3aa: CASSPTPSGANVLTF; CDR3nt: TGTGCCAGCTCACCAACACCCTCTGGGGCCAACGTCCTGACTTTC
abundance: NA; len: 14; d_gene: NA; v_gene: TRBV5-4; j_gene: TRBJ2-5; CDR3aa: CASSFGGTGETQYF; CDR3nt: TGTGCCAGCAGCTTTGGTGGAACAGGCGAGACCCAGTACTTC
abundance: once; len: 16; d_gene: TRBD1; v_gene: TRBV30; j_gene: TRBJ2-5; CDR3aa: CAWSPQTGGLQETQYF; CDR3nt: TGTGCCTGGAGTCCCCAGACAGGGGGCCTCCAAGAGACCCAGTACTTC
abundance: NA; len: 16; d_gene: TRBD2; v_gene: TRBV18; j_gene: TRBJ2-5; CDR3aa: CASSPSRLAGQETQYF; CDR3nt: TGTGCCAGCTCACCGTCGAGACTAGCGGGACAAGAGACCCAGTACTTC
abundance: NA; len: 18; d_gene: TRBD2; v_gene: TRBV5-4; j_gene: TRBJ2-3; CDR3aa: CASSLGGRTAGVADTQYF; CDR3nt: TGTGCCAGCAGCTTGGGGGGACGCACAGCGGGAGTGGCAGATACGCAGTATTTT
abundance: NA; len: 15; d_gene: NA; v_gene: TRBV5-1; j_gene: TRBJ1-1; CDR3aa: CASSLATAGDTEAFF; CDR3nt: TGCGCCAGCAGCTTGGCAACGGCCGGGGACACTGAAGCTTTCTTT
abundance: NA; len: 14; d_gene: NA; v_gene: TRBV4-3; j_gene: TRBJ2-3; CDR3aa: CASSQGLSTDTQYF; CDR3nt: TGCGCCAGCAGCCAGGGCCTTAGCACAGATACGCAGTATTTT
abundance: NA; len: 13; d_gene: NA; v_gene: TRBV27; j_gene: TRBJ1-4; CDR3aa: CASSRGVNEKLFF; CDR3nt: TGTGCCAGCAGCAGAGGTGTTAATGAAAAACTGTTTTTT
abundance: NA; len: 15; d_gene: TRBD2; v_gene: TRBV7-2; j_gene: TRBJ2-3; CDR3aa: CASSSGTSGGLEKYF; CDR3nt: TGTGCCAGCAGCTCCGGGACTAGCGGGGGGCTGGAAAAGTATTTT
abundance: NA; len: 15; d_gene: NA; v_gene: TRBV6-6; j_gene: TRBJ1-2; CDR3aa: CASSYGQPSLYGYTF; CDR3nt: TGTGCCAGCAGTTACGGACAGCCCTCACTCTATGGCTACACCTTC
abundance: NA; len: 15; d_gene: NA; v_gene: TRBV4-3; j_gene: TRBJ1-2; CDR3aa: CASSQVSGENYGYTF; CDR3nt: TGCGCCAGCAGCCAAGTATCAGGGGAGAACTATGGCTACACCTTC
abundance: NA; len: 17; d_gene: TRBD2; v_gene: TRBV28; j_gene: TRBJ2-1; CDR3aa: CASSLDRAGLAYNEQFF; CDR3nt: TGTGCCAGCAGTTTAGATCGAGCGGGACTCGCCTACAATGAGCAGTTCTTC